The 6 T cell receptor beta chains listed next were all sequenced from one sample in a study of post-analysis software for immune sequencing data. Overall study results and limits: Controls had lower frequencies than patients of five or six TRBV segments, which included TRBV5-6, TRBV5-1 and TRBV20-1.

Researchers reported that TCR beta cDNA libraries carried unique molecular identifiers. TCRdb independently ran MiXCR on the PCR reads; one entry per CDR3 protein. The sample lists around 770,000 distinct CDR3 sequences; 40% to 55% were seen once. These TCRs' antigens remain unknown. The sample comprised blood. The receptors shown here come from a girl aged 10 to 17 with multiple sclerosis.

The chain carries TRBV7-8 and TRBJ2-5, with D perhaps matching TRBD1 or TRBD2 (6 bases each). CDR1 and CDR2 from the germline V gene are SGHVS and FQNEAQ. V lost 2 bases to trimming and J lost 3 bases, with 13 bases between them. The CDR3 is made up of 15 amino acids. The CDR3 spells CASSLLGGREETQYF. CDR3 sequence (DNA): TGTGCCAGCAGCTTATTGGGGGGCCGGGAAGAGACCCAGTACTTC. The whole variable domain, remainder taken from reference TRBV7-8 and TRBJ2-5, is GAGVSQSPRYKVAKRGQDVALRCDPISGHVSLFWYQQALGQGPEFLTYFQNEAQLDKSGLPSDRFFAERPEGSVSTLKIQRTQQEDSAVYLCASSLLGGREETQYFGPGTRLLVL.

The CDR3 DNA follows: TGCAGTGCTAGATTTCTAGCGGGGTACAATGAGCAGTTCTTC. This codes for CSARFLAGYNEQFF. The chain recombines TRBV20-1 with TRBJ2-1, with 9 bases fitting TRBD2. The CDR3 has 14 amino acids. CDR1 DFQATT and CDR2 SNEGSKA come from the germline V gene (reference sequence). With V trimmed by 2 bases and J by 4 bases, 3 bases remained unmatched.

Here the CDR3 DNA reads TGCAGTGCTAGAGATGGATCGCGGGACGTATCCTACAATGAGCAGTTCTTC. Its protein product is CSARDGSRDVSYNEQFF. V usage is TRBV20-1 and J usage is TRBJ2-1, with a weak D call TRBD2 (6 bases). The CDR3 is 17 residues long. V was clipped by 0 bases and J by 1 base, with 16 bases between them. The germline gives CDR1 DFQATT, CDR2 SNEGSKA (reference sequence).

The V call is TRBV7-9, the J call TRBJ1-1, with unresolved D. CDR3 size: 15 residues. Germline CDR1 is SEHNR and CDR2 is FQNEAQ (reference sequence). Trimming removed 5 bases at V and 0 bases at J, with 13 bases between. CDR3 DNA sequence: TGTGCCAGCAGCGGCCAGGAGGCAATGAACACTGAAGCTTTCTTT. As protein: CASSGQEAMNTEAFF.

The rearrangement joins TRBV11-2 to TRBJ2-1; 12 bases are shared with TRBD2. The CDR3 is made up of 14 amino acids. V lost 5 bases to trimming and J lost 8 bases; unmatched junction nucleotides: 4. Germline loops: CDR1 SGHAT, CDR2 FQNNGV. The chain's CDR3 is CASSQGLAGDEQFF. The DNA of the CDR3 is TGTGCCAGCAGCCAGGGACTAGCGGGCGATGAGCAGTTCTTC.

This CDR3 reads CSVDVTPMDEQFF. The CDR3 DNA reads as TGCAGCGTTGATGTGACACCCATGGATGAGCAGTTCTTC. The chain is built from TRBV29-1 and TRBJ2-1, with D hard to call. The CDR3 length is 13 residues. The V and J ends lost 3 bases and 8 bases respectively, with 14 bases between them. Germline CDR1 reads SQVTM; CDR2 reads ANQGSEA.